A selection of T cell receptor beta chains follows, all from one sample in a study of blood T cell repertoires in COVID-19. Assay: immunoSEQ multiplex PCR; the TCRdb copy retains only in-frame clones and omits some. The sample lists 250,000 to 350,000 clones, approximately 91% occurring once. The sequencing input was peripheral blood. The receptors stem from a woman aged 60-75 years with acute or convalescent COVID-19. The CDR3 runs from the conserved cysteine through the conserved F or W. D genes are given only for firm matches. Size is omitted from some rows. Given values are once, few, many or a class for expanded clones.

clone_size	v_call	d_call	j_call	cdr3_nt	cdr3_aa
NA	TRBV4-3	TRBD2	TRBJ2-3	TGCGCCAGCCATCCCGGGTATACCGGGGGGGTACTAAGCACAGATACGCAGTATTTT	CASHPGYTGGVLSTDTQYF
NA	TRBV4-1	NA	TRBJ1-2	TGCGCCAGCAGCCAGCGGGTGGGTTTTCATGGCTACACCTTC	CASSQRVGFHGYTF
NA	TRBV6-2/TRBV6-3	NA	TRBJ2-1	TGTGCCAGCAGCCCGATCAGGGGTGGCGAGCAGTTCTTC	CASSPIRGGEQFF
NA	TRBV9	TRBD2	TRBJ2-3	TGTGCCAGCAGCGTAGTTTTAGGACTAGGATTTGATACGCAGTATTTT	CASSVVLGLGFDTQYF
NA	TRBV29-1	NA	TRBJ1-1	TGCAGCGTTGCAAGAGGTCCTGAAGCTTTCTTT	CSVARGPEAFF
NA	TRBV6-5	NA	TRBJ1-6	TGTGCCAGCAGGGACAGCGATTCACCCCTCCACTTT	CASRDSDSPLHF
NA	TRBV11-3	TRBD1	TRBJ2-1	TGTGCCAGCAGCTCCGACAGGGGCCTTTACAATGAGCAGTTCTTC	CASSSDRGLYNEQFF
NA	TRBV6-4	TRBD1	TRBJ1-6	TGTGCCAGCAGCCGGGTCTCCAGGGGGGAATCACCCCTCCACTTT	CASSRVSRGESPLHF
few	TRBV29-1	NA	TRBJ1-1	TGCAGCGTTGGACGGGGATCCACTGAAGCTTTCTTT	CSVGRGSTEAFF
once	TRBV18	NA	TRBJ2-1	TGTGCCAGCTCACCAATTGCAGGTGGCTCCTACAATGAGCAGTTCTTC	CASSPIAGGSYNEQFF
NA	TRBV7-8	TRBD1	TRBJ2-5	TGTGCCAGCAGCATTAAGACAGGGTTTGTGGAGACCCAGTACTTC	CASSIKTGFVETQYF
NA	TRBV2	NA	TRBJ2-2	TGTGCCAGCAGTGACCAGGGGCAAAGGACCGGGGAGCTGTTTTTT	CASSDQGQRTGELFF
NA	TRBV6-1	NA	TRBJ2-7	TGTGCCAGCAGTGAACGTATGGCAGGGCATCCCTACGAGCAGTACTTC	CASSERMAGHPYEQYF
NA	TRBV6-2/TRBV6-3	NA	TRBJ1-6	TGTGCCAGCAGTCAGGCCAATTCACCCCTCCACTTT	CASSQANSPLHF
NA	TRBV7-9	NA	TRBJ1-3	TGTGCCAGCAGGCGCGCTGGAAACACCATATATTTT	CASRRAGNTIYF
NA	TRBV5-1	NA	TRBJ1-1	TGCGCCAGCAGCCGCGGGACGGGGGGCACTGAAGCTTTCTTT	CASSRGTGGTEAFF
NA	TRBV12-3/TRBV12-4	NA	TRBJ1-1	TGTGCCACCCAACAGGGCATGAACACTGAAGCTTTCTTT	CATQQGMNTEAFF
NA	TRBV6-4	TRBD1	TRBJ1-1	TGTGCCAGCAGTGCACAGGGGAATACTGAAGCTTTCTTT	CASSAQGNTEAFF
NA	TRBV4-3	NA	TRBJ2-1	TGCGCCAGCAGCCAAGATCCGGAGGGCAATGAGCAGTTCTTC	CASSQDPEGNEQFF
NA	TRBV3-1/TRBV3-2	TRBD2	TRBJ2-5	TGTGCCAGCAGCCCTCTGAGCGGGAGGGGAGAGACCCAGTACTTC	CASSPLSGRGETQYF
NA	TRBV14	TRBD1	TRBJ1-2	TGTGCCAGCAGCCTCAGGGGGCAGGAGGCATTCTATGGCTACACCTTC	CASSLRGQEAFYGYTF
NA	TRBV9	TRBD2	TRBJ2-3	TGTGCCAGCAGCTCTAGCGGGGCTAGCACAGATACGCAGTATTTT	CASSSSGASTDTQYF
NA	TRBV4-1	NA	TRBJ2-7	TGCGCCAGCAGCCAAGATCGACTAGGCGCCTACGAGCAGTACTTC	CASSQDRLGAYEQYF
once	TRBV5-1	TRBD2	TRBJ2-3	TGCGCCAGCAGCCGGGGACTAGCGGGAGATACGCAGTATTTT	CASSRGLAGDTQYF